This TCR beta chain was recovered during a study of Ad26.COV2.S vaccination and SARS-CoV-2 variants (dated by TCRdb to about 2021). In terms of the full investigation: Vaccine-arm donors came from COV1001, a multicentre, randomized, double-blind, placebo-controlled phase I-IIa trial of Ad26.COV2.S in healthy adults. Ad26.COV2.S was administered intramuscularly at 5 x 10^10 or 1 x 10^11 viral particles, either as a single shot or as two shots given 56 days apart. TCRbeta repertoire sequencing served as the tool for gauging how specific and how broad the SARS-CoV-2-reactive T cell receptors were following Ad26.COV2.S vaccination. The TCR-sequenced set comprised around 30 samples: roughly 19 Ad26.COV2.S vaccine recipients, 5 placebo recipients and 8 SARS-CoV-2 convalescent individuals. Trial participants were randomized into five groups of five: low-dose or high-dose Ad26.COV2.S given once or twice, or placebo on both occasions. Throughout the experiments and outcome assessment, investigators stayed blinded to trial group allocation.

The junction carries 12 bases between V and J, which are trimmed by 5 bases and 2 bases respectively. The CDR3, cysteine through phenylalanine, is 14 amino acids long. CDR3 DNA only is kept here, 42 bases in frame from base 1. CDR1 and CDR2 were assigned from the germline V gene as MNHEY and SVGEGT. The immunoSEQ Assay was used to sequence TCRbeta CDR3 regions. After extraction, genomic DNA underwent amplification by bias-controlled multiplex PCR, followed by high-throughput sequencing. The paper's processing steps were these. To quantify the absolute abundance of every unique TCRbeta CDR3 region, sequences were collapsed and filtered. T cell fraction was estimated by normalizing TCRbeta template counts to usable DNA, which was measured by amplifying reference genes present in all nucleated cells. Repertoire TCRs were annotated as SARS-CoV-2-specific when V gene, CDR3 amino acid sequence and J gene were exactly matched to a known reactive TCR set. The reference SARS-CoV-2 TCR set came from MIRA and was filtered for enrichment in COVID-19-positive ImmuneCODE repertoires, removing public or cross-reactive TCRs. Based on the MIRA antigens, annotated TCRs were further analysed at the level of specific ORF or position within ORF. Depth was the summed frequency of annotated unique rearrangements, while breadth was defined as annotated unique rearrangements over total unique productive rearrangements. Group comparisons of TCR breadth used two-sided Wilcoxon rank-sum tests. TCRdb carries this immuneACCESS record with in-frame sequences only. Its versions omit some clonotypes, under half of them owing to an unresolved V gene in the studies checked, with the rest unexplained. V and J calls and clone size are copied from that table; D and trimming were computed from the DNA. Here the sample has fewer than 600,000 clones; roughly 87% occur a single time. The top ten clones comprise more than 1.5% of the sample.

This specimen's treatment or condition label, interpreted: over 15 received Ad26.COV2.S at low or high dose, single or two shots; roughly 5 received placebo; per-sample allocation not given. Repertoires of vaccine and placebo recipients were sequenced from samples taken on day 63 after the first injection. In Cohort 1b, 20 to 25 adults aged 18-55 years were enrolled at a single site in Boston, USA, between 29 July and 7 August 2020. Ad26.COV2.S consisted of a replication-incompetent adenovirus type 26 vector by which a prefusion-stabilized SARS-CoV-2 spike protein from the original Wuhan strain was expressed. A note on this clone: No cognate antigen has been identified for it. Qualities for individual bases were not recorded, and no much larger clone is one base off.

What the authors observed across the whole study: The study was not powered to compare responses between vaccine doses or regimens. Comparable non-spike TCR breadth was observed between vaccine and placebo recipients, consistent with only spike being contained in the vaccine. After vaccination, substantial breadth of spike-specific CD8+ and CD4+ T cell responses was reported. Compared with placebo recipients, Ad26.COV2.S recipients showed higher spike-specific TCR breadth (P = 0.0014). According to the authors, total T cell responses may have been underestimated by the TCR breadth and depth analyses.

The chain is made from TRBV6-2 or TRBV6-3 and TRBJ1-2, with a weak D call of TRBD1 (5 bases match). Sequenced here: peripheral blood, sampled in a trial of Ad26.COV2.S vaccine versus placebo. This TCR was recovered from a person between 18 and 65 years old who received the Ad26.COV2.S COVID-19 vaccine or a placebo. The CDR3 is CASSNPGPNYGYTF. The base sequence is TGTGCCAGCAGTAATCCGGGGCCGAACTATGGCTACACCTTC.